This entry lists 23 T cell receptor beta chains sequenced from one sample in a study of OX40 agonist ivuxolimab in advanced cancers. Clones were read by immunoSEQ multiplex PCR, and TCRdb kept only the in-frame ones, dropping some. In the table there are 150,000 to 190,000 clones, roughly 94% of which are singletons. This specimen consisted of CD4+ or CD8+ T cells sorted from blood, obtained in a trial of the OX40 agonist ivuxolimab. These receptors came from an adult with an advanced solid tumor such as melanoma, head and neck, liver or kidney cancer.

This chain joins TRBV6-1 and TRBJ2-7, with D possibly matching TRBD1 (6 bases). V lost 5 bases to trimming and J lost 6 bases, with 8 bases between them. The germline CDR1 and CDR2 sequences are MNHNS and SASEGT. CDR3 size: 11 residues. The CDR3 DNA follows: TGTGCCAGCAGTCAGGGGCCCGAGCAGTACTTC. It translates to CASSQGPEQYF.

The chain uses TRBV4-1 and TRBJ1-5; no reliable D call. Trimming shortened V by 1 base and J by 0 bases, and 7 bases separated the two germline ends. Germline CDR1 reads MGHRA; CDR2 reads YSYEKL. This CDR3 is built from 15 residues. The CDR3 DNA reads as TGCGCCAGCAGCCAAGCCGGGAATAGCAATCAGCCCCAGCATTTT. Residues: CASSQAGNSNQPQHF.

This clone was recorded only once. The V and J genes are TRBV10-2 and TRBJ2-7; possible D gene TRBD2, 5 bases. V shed 5 bases and J shed 3 bases, with 11 bases lying between them. Germline CDR1 WSHSY, CDR2 SAAADI. This CDR3 spans 13 amino acids. The CDR3 sequence: CASSWLAHYEQYF. The CDR3 DNA reads as TGCGCCAGCAGTTGGTTAGCGCACTACGAGCAGTACTTC.

V usage is TRBV19 and J usage is TRBJ2-3, with 12 positions matching TRBD2. Germline CDR1 is LNHDA and CDR2 is SQIVND (reference sequence). The CDR3 extends over 13 amino acids. V was pared by 9 bases and J by 6 bases, with 4 bases of the junction left unmatched. CDR3 sequence reads: CASRTSGADTQYF. CDR3 in DNA: TGTGCCAGCCGGACTAGCGGGGCCGATACGCAGTATTTT.

The chain uses TRBV11-2 and TRBJ1-2; possible D gene TRBD1, 6 bases. The CDR3 loop spans 15 amino acids. Looked up from germline, CDR1 is SGHAT and CDR2 is FQNNGV. V was pared by 3 bases and J by 5 bases, with 16 bases between. The CDR3: CASSFLVQGWYGYTF. The DNA of the CDR3 is TGTGCCAGCAGCTTTTTGGTCCAGGGGTGGTATGGCTACACCTTC.

The chain carries TRBV4-3 and TRBJ1-2; the D is unclear. The germline V and J ends were trimmed by 0 bases and 7 bases, with 12 bases remaining between them. CDR1 is LGHNA and CDR2 is YSLEER in the germline V gene. CDR3 length: 14 residues. The CDR3 DNA is TGCGCCAGCAGCCAAGATTTTGGCGGGAGTGGCTACACCTTC. Its translation: CASSQDFGGSGYTF.

The chain employs TRBV15 and TRBJ1-1, with D uncertain. This CDR3 spans 14 amino acids. The germline gives CDR1 LNHNV, CDR2 YYDKDF (reference sequence). The V end lost 3 bases, the J end lost 11 bases, and 19 bases lay between the germline ends. This chain's CDR3 is CATSSPTIPGPAFF. CDR3 sequence (DNA): TGTGCCACCAGCAGCCCTACAATCCCCGGCCCCGCTTTCTTT.

The chain joins TRBV5-8 to TRBJ2-3, with 7 bases matching TRBD1. The CDR3 covers 16 residues. Trimming removed 0 bases from V and 3 bases from J; junction bases left unmatched: 7. CDR1 and CDR2 (germline): SGHTS, YDEGEE. The DNA of the CDR3 is TGTGCCAGCAGCTTGGATCCGGCAGGGGGTACAGATACGCAGTATTTT. Protein product: CASSLDPAGGTDTQYF.

The chain has TRBV9 and TRBJ2-7; D is undetermined. Germline-derived CDR1 and CDR2 are SGDLS and YYNGEE. V was trimmed by 1 base and J by 6 bases, leaving 8 bases between them. CDR3 size: 12 residues. CDR3 protein: CASSVRSGEQYF. The CDR3 DNA reads TGTGCCAGCAGCGTACGGTCTGGCGAGCAGTACTTC.

The rearrangement links TRBV5-1 to TRBJ2-1; a possible D gene is TRBD2 (5 bases). The V end was cut by 3 bases, the J end by 3 bases, with 7 bases between. This CDR3 spans 13 amino acids. The germline V gene encodes CDR1 SGHRS and CDR2 YFSETQ. The CDR3 protein is CASSSGLYNEQFF. Here the CDR3 DNA reads TGCGCCAGCAGCTCTGGACTCTACAATGAGCAGTTCTTC.

The V gene is TRBV10-3, the J gene TRBJ1-5, with D unresolved. The germline gives CDR1 ENHRY, CDR2 SYGVKD. This CDR3 region has 15 residues. Trimming cost V 0 bases and J 4 bases, with 10 bases left between them. The CDR3 region is CAISESEEGNQPQHF. The CDR3 DNA is TGTGCCATCAGTGAGTCGGAAGAGGGTAATCAGCCCCAGCATTTT.

This clone was found once. The CDR3 coding sequence is TGTGCCAGCAGCTCGAGACAGGGGGCGGGAGAGCAGTACTTC. This codes for CASSSRQGAGEQYF. The gene calls are TRBV7-9 and TRBJ2-7, with 10 bases identical to TRBD1. Per germline, CDR1 SEHNR and CDR2 FQNEAQ (reference sequence). V lost 4 bases to trimming and J lost 7 bases; unmatched junction nucleotides: 7. There are 14 residues in the CDR3.

This chain uses TRBV5-8 with TRBJ2-1, with TRBD1 identical over 7 bases. The V and J ends lost 0 bases and 8 bases, in that order; junction bases with no gene match: 11. Germline loops: CDR1 SGHTS, CDR2 YDEGEE. The CDR3 is 16 amino acids. CDR3 DNA sequence: TGTGCCAGCAGCTTGGCCAGGGGGATGACCTATGATGAGCAGTTCTTC. Translated: CASSLARGMTYDEQFF.

The CDR3, as DNA: TGTGCCAGCAGCCCCGGACCGGGACAGCCCCAGCATTTT. Its protein product is CASSPGPGQPQHF. The rearrangement uses TRBV7-2 and TRBJ1-5; D gene unclear. Germline CDR1 is SGHTA and CDR2 is FQGNSA. Deletions cut 5 bases from V and 7 bases from J, with 12 bases between. CDR3 length: 13 amino acids.

The chain has TRBV19 and TRBJ1-1; D possibly corresponds to TRBD1 (5 bases). Germline V CDR1 and CDR2: LNHDA, SQIVND (reference sequence). The CDR3 totals 15 residues. Trimming removed 7 bases at V and 0 bases at J, with 15 bases between. The CDR3 region has the DNA TGTGCCAGTATCCTAGATGGGGGGGTGAACACTGAAGCTTTCTTT. Translated, it gives CASILDGGVNTEAFF.

This clone was counted a few times. This chain links TRBV29-1 with TRBJ1-5, with D perhaps matching TRBD1 (6 bases). V was shortened by 6 bases and J by 6 bases, with 18 bases between the two germline ends. This CDR3 is 14 amino acids long. Germline V gives CDR1 SQVTM, CDR2 ANQGSEA. Written as DNA, the CDR3 is TGCAGCGTCAAGGGGGGCCCCGGGGGTCAGCCCCAGCATTTT. It specifies CSVKGGPGGQPQHF.

The chain couples TRBV10-1 to TRBJ1-3, with D unclear. The germline CDR1 and CDR2 sequences are WNHNN and SYGVQD (reference sequence). The CDR3 sequence is 14 residues long. V was trimmed by 0 bases and J by 0 bases, leaving 3 bases between them. As DNA, the CDR3 is TGCGCCAGCAGTGAGTCGCACTCTGGAAACACCATATATTTT. Translation: CASSESHSGNTIYF.

The chain has TRBV4-1 and TRBJ2-3; D perhaps matches TRBD1 (6 bases). This CDR3 comprises 16 residues. Germline V gene data show CDR1 as MGHRA and CDR2 as YSYEKL. The V gene lost 1 base and the J gene lost 5 bases, with 16 bases spanning the gap. The CDR3 DNA sequence: TGCGCCAGCAGCCAAGTCCAGGGGCTACCGGGAGATACGCAGTATTTT. Translation: CASSQVQGLPGDTQYF.

The V and J genes are TRBV6-7 and TRBJ2-7; weak D call: TRBD1 (5 bases). TRBV6-7 falls under the ORF class, with uncertain function. This CDR3 contains 13 residues. V gave up 4 bases and J gave up 1 base, with 8 bases separating them. Here the CDR3 reads CASSSAGSYEQYF. In nucleotides, the CDR3 is TGTGCCAGCAGTTCAGCAGGGTCCTACGAGCAGTACTTC.

The chain has TRBV5-6 and TRBJ2-5; D tentatively fits TRBD1 or TRBD2 (5 bases each). Germline values: CDR1 SGHDT, CDR2 YYEEEE. The CDR3 has 15 residues. V was pared by 3 bases and J by 2 bases, with 14 bases between. The CDR3 reads CASSWGSENQETQYF. DNA of the CDR3: TGTGCCAGCAGCTGGGGGTCCGAGAATCAAGAGACCCAGTACTTC.

This sequence joins TRBV18 and TRBJ1-6; 7 bases fit TRBD1. CDR1 is KGHSH, CDR2 LQKENI, per germline. V trimming: 3 bases; J trimming: 3 bases; junction bases outside the gene matches: 2. CDR3 size: 15 residues. The CDR3 protein is CASSPGQDYNSPLHF. The CDR3 DNA reads as TGTGCCAGCTCACCCGGACAGGACTATAATTCACCCCTCCACTTT.

This chain uses TRBV18 with TRBJ2-2; 9 bases agree with TRBD1. Trimming cost V 5 bases and J 3 bases; bases outside gene matches: 10. The CDR3 has 17 residues. CDR1 is KGHSH, CDR2 LQKENI, per germline. CDR3 nucleotides: TGTGCCAGCTCAGCCCCGGGACAGGGAAGACACACCGGGGAGCTGTTTTTT. Protein sequence: CASSAPGQGRHTGELFF.

The chain joins TRBV18 to TRBJ1-1; weak D call: TRBD1 (6 bases). Trimming stripped 3 bases from V and 8 bases from J, with 19 bases between. CDR3 length: 15 residues. CDR1 is KGHSH and CDR2 is LQKENI in the germline V gene. The CDR3 sequence: CASSPYGQPSQEAFF. Here the CDR3 DNA reads TGTGCCAGCTCACCGTATGGACAGCCATCACAGGAAGCTTTCTTT.